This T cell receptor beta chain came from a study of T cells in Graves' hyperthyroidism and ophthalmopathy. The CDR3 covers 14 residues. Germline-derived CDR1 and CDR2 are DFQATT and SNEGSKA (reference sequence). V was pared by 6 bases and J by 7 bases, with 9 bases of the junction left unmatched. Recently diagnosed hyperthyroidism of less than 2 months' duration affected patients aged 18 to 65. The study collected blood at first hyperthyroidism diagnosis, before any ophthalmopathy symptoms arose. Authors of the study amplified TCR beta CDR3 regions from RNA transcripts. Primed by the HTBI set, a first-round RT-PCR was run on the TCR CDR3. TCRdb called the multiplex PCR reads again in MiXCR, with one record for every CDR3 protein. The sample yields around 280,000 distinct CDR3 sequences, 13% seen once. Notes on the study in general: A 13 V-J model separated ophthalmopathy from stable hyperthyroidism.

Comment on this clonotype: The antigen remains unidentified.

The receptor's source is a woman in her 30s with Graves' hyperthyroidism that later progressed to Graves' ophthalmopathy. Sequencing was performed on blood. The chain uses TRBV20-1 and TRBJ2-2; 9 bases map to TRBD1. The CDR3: CSAVQGALGGELFF. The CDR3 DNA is TGCAGTGCGGTACAGGGGGCTCTGGGCGGGGAGCTGTTTTTT.